Below, 24 T cell receptor beta chains from the same sample are listed, as sequenced in a study of blood T cell repertoires in COVID-19. Measured with immunoSEQ multiplex PCR; TCRdb has only the in-frame clones, and not every one. The repertoire holds roughly 220,000 clones, with roughly 88% as singletons. Sequencing input: peripheral blood. The receptors were sampled from a man aged 30-40 years who had recovered from COVID-19.

CDR3 bases: TGCGCCAGCAGCCAGGACGGGACAGAGCAGTTCTTC. Translating gives CASSQDGTEQFF. The V call is TRBV4-1, the J call TRBJ2-1; D might be TRBD1 (6 bases). Trimming stripped 3 bases from V and 10 bases from J, with 10 bases between. This CDR3 spans 12 amino acids. The germline gives CDR1 MGHRA, CDR2 YSYEKL.

V is TRBV6-1 and J is TRBJ1-4; 7 bases are a match to TRBD1. There are 20 residues in the CDR3. J gave up 0 bases and V 0 bases, and 13 bases lay outside the gene matches. Germline CDR1 reads MNHNS; CDR2 reads SASEGT. CDR3 bases: TGTGCCAGCAGTGAAGCTATCGTAGACAGGGTAATAGCAACTAATGAAAAACTGTTTTTT. It encodes CASSEAIVDRVIATNEKLFF.

The chain recombines TRBV2 with TRBJ1-2, with D perhaps matching TRBD1 (6 bases). Trimming left V 6 bases short and J 7 bases short, with 18 bases between. CDR1 is SNHLY, CDR2 FYNNEI, per germline. This CDR3 contains 14 residues. In DNA form, the CDR3 reads TGTGCCAGCAGGGATCCGGGACATAAACCTGGCTACACCTTC. Its translation: CASRDPGHKPGYTF.

This chain links TRBV9 with TRBJ2-7, with 13 bases fitting TRBD2. The CDR3 is 17 amino acids. The V segment lost 3 bases and the J segment 0 bases; nucleotides outside the gene matches: 6. Germline CDR1 reads SGDLS; CDR2 reads YYNGEE. Here the CDR3 reads CASSAATSGGLSYEQYF. The CDR3 DNA is TGTGCCAGCAGCGCAGCGACTAGCGGGGGGCTCTCCTACGAGCAGTACTTC.

CDR3 bases: TGTGCCAGCAGTTACCCGCAGCGGGGCTCTGAAGCTTTCTTT. Translation: CASSYPQRGSEAFF. This sequence joins TRBV6-6 and TRBJ1-1; D may be TRBD1 (5 bases). Per germline, CDR1 MNHNY and CDR2 SVGAGI (reference sequence). Trimming pared 2 bases from V and 6 bases from J, leaving 13 bases between. The CDR3 runs to 14 residues.

This sequence joins TRBV11-2 and TRBJ2-4; D is unclear. Trimming took off 7 bases at V and 7 bases at J, with 17 bases between the two ends. The CDR3 sequence is 14 residues long. Germline loops: CDR1 SGHAT, CDR2 FQNNGV. The CDR3 DNA reads TGTGCCAGCACCCCCTATGGGCGTAGGAACATTCAGTACTTC. Residues: CASTPYGRRNIQYF.

The chain uses TRBV30 and TRBJ2-3; 14 bases align to TRBD2. Trimming removed 0 bases from V and 5 bases from J; junction bases left unmatched: 4. Looked up from germline, CDR1 is GTSNPN and CDR2 is SVGIG (reference sequence). The CDR3 consists of 16 residues. The CDR3 DNA reads TGTGCCTGGAGTGTGGGGACTAGCGGGGGAGGAGATACGCAGTATTTT. Protein sequence: CAWSVGTSGGGDTQYF. Full variable domain (remainder filled in from reference TRBV30 and TRBJ2-3): SQTIHQWPATLVQPVGSPLSLECTVEGTSNPNLYWYRQAAGRGLQLLFYSVGIGQISSEVPQNLSASRPQDRQFILSSKKLLLSDSGFYLCAWSVGTSGGGDTQYFGPGTRLTVL.

The rearrangement uses TRBV6-5 and TRBJ1-1; no firm D call. With 2 bases removed from V and 0 bases from J, the gap between germline ends came to 10 bases. The germline CDR1 and CDR2 sequences are MNHEY and SVGAGI. CDR3 length equals 15 residues. DNA of the CDR3: TGTGCCAGCAGTTACGGCAGAAACATGAACACTGAAGCTTTCTTT. Translated, it gives CASSYGRNMNTEAFF.

The chain has TRBV3-1 (or the pseudogene TRBV3-2) and TRBJ2-3, with a tentative D call TRBD2 (7 bases). Germline V gene sequence: CDR1 LGHDT, CDR2 YNNKEL (reference sequence). V was pared by 1 base and J by 1 base, with 12 bases between. This CDR3 has 16 amino acids. The CDR3 bases are TGTGCCAGCAGCCAAGGGGGGGGCGGGGGCACAGATACGCAGTATTTT. Its translation: CASSQGGGGGTDTQYF.

This chain links TRBV5-1 with TRBJ2-1, with 9 bases aligning to TRBD2. Trimming removed 4 bases from V and 11 bases from J; junction bases left unmatched: 10. The CDR3 is made up of 14 amino acids. The V gene's germline CDR1 is SGHRS and CDR2 YFSETQ. The CDR3 region is CASSTSSSGVKQFF. The CDR3 nucleotides are TGCGCCAGCAGCACCTCCTCTAGCGGGGTTAAGCAGTTCTTC.

The genes are TRBV7-8 and TRBJ2-5; tentative D call: TRBD1 (6 bases). Trimming removed 1 base at V and 2 bases at J, with 8 bases between. There are 14 residues in the CDR3. Germline values: CDR1 SGHVS, CDR2 FQNEAQ. CDR3 DNA: TGTGCCAGCAGCTTAGACAGGGCACAAGAGACCCAGTACTTC. This encodes CASSLDRAQETQYF.

This clone was counted once. Other DNA sequences of this sample code for an identical CDR3. The rearrangement links TRBV3-1 (or the pseudogene TRBV3-2) to TRBJ2-2; D ambiguous. Germline V gene data show CDR1 as LGHDT and CDR2 as YNNKEL (reference sequence). V shed 5 bases and J shed 4 bases, with 5 bases lying between them. There are 12 residues in the CDR3. Here the CDR3 DNA reads TGTGCCAGCAGCAGACTCACCGGGGAGCTGTTTTTT. Protein product: CASSRLTGELFF.

This chain connects TRBV6-6 to TRBJ2-7; 8 bases are a match to TRBD1. This CDR3 has 12 residues. Germline V lookup: CDR1 MNHNY, CDR2 SVGAGI (reference sequence). J was trimmed by 6 bases and V by 7 bases; bases with no gene match: 5. CDR3 DNA: TGTGCCAGCAATGGACAGGGAGGCGAGCAGTACTTC. It encodes CASNGQGGEQYF.

A single count supports this clone. This chain connects TRBV20-1 to TRBJ2-7; D unclear. V was trimmed by 6 bases and J by 0 bases, leaving 6 bases between them. Per germline, CDR1 DFQATT and CDR2 SNEGSKA (reference sequence). CDR3 size: 11 residues. The CDR3 sequence is CSASPSYEQYF. The CDR3 DNA follows: TGCAGTGCAAGCCCCTCCTACGAGCAGTACTTC.

The chain combines TRBV6-5 with TRBJ1-1, with D uncertain. The V end was cut by 6 bases, the J end by 4 bases, with 15 bases between. Germline V CDR1 and CDR2: MNHEY, SVGAGI. The CDR3 totals 14 residues. This CDR3 reads CASRASGFGTEAFF. In DNA form, the CDR3 reads TGTGCCAGCAGGGCCTCAGGATTCGGCACTGAAGCTTTCTTT.

The chain links TRBV11-3 to TRBJ2-7, with a possible D match to TRBD1 (5 bases). The CDR3 has 12 amino acids. Germline CDR1 SGHNT, CDR2 YENEEA. Trimming took off 5 bases at V and 5 bases at J, with 10 bases between the two ends. CDR3 nucleotide sequence: TGTGCCAGCAGCCTAATGGGGCACGAGCAGTACTTC. This translates into CASSLMGHEQYF.

Written as DNA, the CDR3 is TGTGCCAGCAGCTCCGGAGGAATCTATGGCTACACCTTC. Translating gives CASSSGGIYGYTF. The rearrangement joins TRBV4-2 to TRBJ1-2; D gene unclear. Looked up from germline, CDR1 is LGHNA and CDR2 is YNFKEQ. V dropped 5 bases and J dropped 4 bases, with 11 bases sitting between them. There are 13 residues in the CDR3.

This chain links TRBV5-1 with TRBJ1-4; maybe TRBD1 (6 bases). The V end was cut by 2 bases, the J end by 6 bases, with 20 bases between. The CDR3 has 17 residues. The germline CDR1 and CDR2 sequences are SGHRS and YFSETQ. CDR3 coding DNA: TGCGCCAGCAGCTTATCGCCCGGGACATCCTCGTATGAAAAACTGTTTTTT. It encodes CASSLSPGTSSYEKLFF.

The gene calls are TRBV11-2 and TRBJ2-1; 10 bases are a match to TRBD2. The CDR3 length is 15 residues. The trim removed 4 bases at V and 4 bases at J, leaving 4 bases unmatched. The V gene's germline CDR1 is SGHAT and CDR2 FQNNGV. CDR3 region: CASSSSGGGYNEQFF. CDR3 sequence (DNA): TGTGCCAGCAGCTCTAGCGGGGGCGGTTACAATGAGCAGTTCTTC.

The rearrangement uses TRBV27 and TRBJ2-2; D remains unclear. The CDR3 sequence is 16 residues long. Germline V gene lookup returns CDR1 MNHEY and CDR2 SMNVEV (reference sequence). Trimming stripped 2 bases from V and 2 bases from J, with 12 bases between. CDR3 protein: CASSLTQAYNTGELFF. In DNA form, the CDR3 reads TGTGCCAGCAGTTTAACCCAAGCTTACAACACCGGGGAGCTGTTTTTT.

The chain couples TRBV6-5 to TRBJ1-1, with 10 bases aligning to TRBD1. This CDR3 spans 16 amino acids. Per the germline V gene, CDR1 is MNHEY and CDR2 is SVGAGI. V was clipped by 4 bases and J by 3 bases; unmatched bases: 8. The CDR3 sequence: CASSSGTGVADTEAFF. Written as DNA, the CDR3 is TGTGCCAGCAGTTCCGGGACAGGGGTCGCGGACACTGAAGCTTTCTTT.

The genes are TRBV7-9 and TRBJ1-1; 11 bases are shared with TRBD1. The V gene end was trimmed by 1 base and the J gene end by 6 bases; junction bases not matched to a gene: 10. The CDR3 length is 17 residues. Per the germline V gene, CDR1 is SEHNR and CDR2 is FQNEAQ (reference sequence). The CDR3 nucleotides read TGTGCCAGCAGCTTAGACCGGACAGGGGGCAATTCGGCTGAAGCTTTCTTT. Its protein product is CASSLDRTGGNSAEAFF.

The chain combines TRBV5-1 with TRBJ1-2; TRBD1 agrees at 8 bases. CDR3 length: 17 amino acids. V was clipped by 0 bases and J by 5 bases; unmatched bases: 12. CDR1 SGHRS and CDR2 YFSETQ come from the germline V gene. CDR3 region: CASSLVSQGASGYGYTF. DNA for the CDR3: TGCGCCAGCAGCTTGGTTAGTCAGGGGGCAAGCGGGTATGGCTACACCTTC.

The gene calls are TRBV14 and TRBJ2-5, with 11 bases aligning to TRBD2. V trimming: 0 bases; J trimming: 5 bases; junction bases outside the gene matches: 5. The CDR3 runs to 16 residues. Germline CDR1 reads SGHDN; CDR2 reads FVKESK. The CDR3 region has the DNA TGTGCCAGCAGCCAAGAACTAGCGGGGGCACGGGAGACCCAGTACTTC. Translation gives CASSQELAGARETQYF.